What follows is one T cell receptor beta chain and its context. Its antigen is currently unknown. It was RNA transcripts that yielded the amplified TCR beta CDR3 regions. HTBI primers were employed in a first-round RT-PCR of the TCR CDR3. TCRdb fed the multiplex PCR reads into MiXCR, producing one record per CDR3 protein. The repertoire holds 500,000 to 650,000 distinct CDR3 sequences, 13% to 15% seen once, with about 12% in the top ten. Under 3 months was the duration of disease in ophthalmopathy patients, who also had a Clinical Activity Score of at least 3 and a NOSPECS grade of at least 4. Based on clinical symptoms, serum thyroxine and TRAb, thyroid ultrasound and orbital computed tomography, diagnoses were reached. The authors took PBMCs from 7.5 to 10 ml fresh peripheral blood. Germline CDR1 and CDR2: ENHRY and SYGVKD. CDR3 length equals 13 residues. V lost 6 bases and J 7 bases, leaving 12 bases between the germline ends.

The sample comes from a study of T cells in Graves' hyperthyroidism and ophthalmopathy. General study findings and limits: The model's output predicted ophthalmopathy at a median of around 7 months prior to onset.

The sequence was collected from a woman aged 45-59 years with Graves' ophthalmopathy. The sequencing sample was made of blood. This chain connects TRBV10-3 to TRBJ1-4, with D hard to call. In nucleotides, the CDR3 is TGTGCCATCAGGGGAGGGTTGGGTGAAAAACTGTTTTTT. It is translated as CAIRGGLGEKLFF.